This TCR beta chain was identified during a study of control samples from healthy donors and cancer patients. V dropped 5 bases and J dropped 7; count of bases not matched to a gene: 6. The CDR3 has 14 residues. Germline V gives CDR1 SGHTA, CDR2 FQGTGA. The data were produced by immunoSEQ multiplex PCR, yet TCRdb's version contains in-frame clones alone and is incomplete. This sample carries tens of thousands of clones, roughly 87% of them seen once, and the ten largest clones take over 13%. The TCR was taken from a man aged 55 to 70 with head and neck cancer. Sequencing was done on a sample of PBMCs. The chain carries TRBV7-3 and TRBJ1-5, with 9 bases that match TRBD1. The CDR3 spells CASSQTGGGQPQHF. The CDR3 nucleotides are TGTGCCAGCAGCCAAACAGGGGGCGGGCAGCCCCAGCATTTT.